The rows below give T cell receptor beta chains drawn from one sample of a study of lymphopenia after photon versus proton radiotherapy. The repertoire was sequenced with immunoSEQ multiplex PCR; TCRdb's copy has only in-frame clones and lacks some. The sample records about 160,000 clones, 88% being singletons. The sample was peripheral blood, taken from a patient treated with photon-based radiotherapy. These receptors all stem from a man in his forties or fifties with gastric cancer. CDR3s include the opening cysteine and the closing phenylalanine or tryptophan. Each record gives: D gene, V gene, J gene, CDR3 length, clone size, CDR3 DNA, CDR3 protein. A D gene is named only where the DNA matches it firmly. Clone size appears in some rows only: once, few, many, or a class for an expanded clone.

d_call: .; v_call: TRBV29-1; j_call: TRBJ2-7; cdr3_length: 12; clone_size: .; cdr3_nt: TGCAGCGTTTTGGGTGCGGAGTACGAGCAGTACTTC; cdr3_aa: CSVLGAEYEQYF
d_call: .; v_call: TRBV5-1; j_call: TRBJ2-2; cdr3_length: 15; clone_size: once; cdr3_nt: TGCGCCAGCAGCTTGGGACAGGTTCACACCGGGGAGCTGTTTTTT; cdr3_aa: CASSLGQVHTGELFF
d_call: TRBD2; v_call: TRBV7-3; j_call: TRBJ2-7; cdr3_length: 15; clone_size: .; cdr3_nt: TGTGCCAGCAGCTTAGGGACTAGCGGGACCTACGAGCAGTACTTC; cdr3_aa: CASSLGTSGTYEQYF
d_call: .; v_call: TRBV7-2; j_call: TRBJ1-2; cdr3_length: 15; clone_size: .; cdr3_nt: TGTGCCAGCAGCTTATCTGGCCTCTCTAACTATGGCTGCACCTTC; cdr3_aa: CASSLSGLSNYGCTF
d_call: .; v_call: TRBV6-1; j_call: TRBJ1-1; cdr3_length: 12; clone_size: .; cdr3_nt: TGTGCCAGCAGTGCCGGACCAACTGAAGCTTTCTTT; cdr3_aa: CASSAGPTEAFF
d_call: .; v_call: TRBV7-3; j_call: TRBJ1-2; cdr3_length: 17; clone_size: .; cdr3_nt: TGTGCCAGCAGCTTATCGGGTTCGGCAGGGGCTAACTATGGCTACACCTTC; cdr3_aa: CASSLSGSAGANYGYTF
d_call: TRBD2; v_call: TRBV29-1; j_call: TRBJ2-7; cdr3_length: 14; clone_size: .; cdr3_nt: TGCAGCGTTGCGGGGGGGGCTTTTTTGTACGAGCAGTACTTC; cdr3_aa: CSVAGGAFLYEQYF
d_call: TRBD1; v_call: TRBV5-1; j_call: TRBJ2-1; cdr3_length: 13; clone_size: .; cdr3_nt: TGCGCCAGCAGCCCCGGGACAGGGGATGAGCAGTTCTTC; cdr3_aa: CASSPGTGDEQFF
d_call: TRBD1; v_call: TRBV5-8; j_call: TRBJ2-3; cdr3_length: 15; clone_size: .; cdr3_nt: TGTGCCAGCAGCAGGGGACAGATTTACGCAGATACGCAGTATTTT; cdr3_aa: CASSRGQIYADTQYF
d_call: .; v_call: TRBV27; j_call: TRBJ1-2; cdr3_length: 13; clone_size: .; cdr3_nt: TGTGCCAGCAGTGCCACAGGGAACTATGGCTACACCTTC; cdr3_aa: CASSATGNYGYTF
d_call: TRBD1; v_call: TRBV19; j_call: TRBJ1-4; cdr3_length: 16; clone_size: once; cdr3_nt: TGTGCCAGTAGTATGGGACAGATATCAACTAATGAAAAACTGTTTTTT; cdr3_aa: CASSMGQISTNEKLFF
d_call: TRBD2; v_call: TRBV6-5; j_call: TRBJ2-4; cdr3_length: 13; clone_size: .; cdr3_nt: TGTGCCAGCAGAACGGGAGGGAAAAACATTCAGTACTTC; cdr3_aa: CASRTGGKNIQYF
d_call: .; v_call: TRBV4-1; j_call: TRBJ2-5; cdr3_length: 17; clone_size: once; cdr3_nt: TGCGCCAGCAGCCAAGAAGGGTCGGGGGCTAGAGGGGAGACCCAGTACTTC; cdr3_aa: CASSQEGSGARGETQYF
d_call: .; v_call: TRBV9; j_call: TRBJ2-2; cdr3_length: 15; clone_size: .; cdr3_nt: TGTGCCAGCAGCCAAATCCTAGCGCCCACCGGGGAGCTGTTTTTT; cdr3_aa: CASSQILAPTGELFF
d_call: TRBD1; v_call: TRBV28; j_call: TRBJ1-2; cdr3_length: 15; clone_size: once; cdr3_nt: TGTGCCAGCAGACCGGGACAGGGGGCGGGCTATGGCTACACCTTC; cdr3_aa: CASRPGQGAGYGYTF
d_call: TRBD2; v_call: TRBV6-6; j_call: TRBJ2-2; cdr3_length: 16; clone_size: .; cdr3_nt: TGTGCCAGCAAACCTTGGACTAGCGGAAACACCGGGGAGCTGTTTTTT; cdr3_aa: CASKPWTSGNTGELFF
d_call: TRBD1; v_call: TRBV19; j_call: TRBJ1-5; cdr3_length: 15; clone_size: .; cdr3_nt: TGTGCCAGTAGTTGGGGACAGGGAGGGAATCAGCCCCAGCATTTT; cdr3_aa: CASSWGQGGNQPQHF
d_call: TRBD1; v_call: TRBV28; j_call: TRBJ2-7; cdr3_length: 15; clone_size: once; cdr3_nt: TGTGCCAGCAGTACGCCGGGACAGGGGACGGGGGAGCAGTACTTC; cdr3_aa: CASSTPGQGTGEQYF
d_call: .; v_call: TRBV10-3; j_call: TRBJ1-3; cdr3_length: 11; clone_size: few; cdr3_nt: TGTGCCATCAAGGTCGGAAACACCATATATTTT; cdr3_aa: CAIKVGNTIYF
d_call: .; v_call: TRBV7-8; j_call: TRBJ1-1; cdr3_length: 16; clone_size: .; cdr3_nt: TGTGCCAGCAGCTTAGAGGTAGGGGTTTGGAGCACTGAAGCTTTCTTT; cdr3_aa: CASSLEVGVWSTEAFF
d_call: .; v_call: TRBV25-1; j_call: TRBJ2-7; cdr3_length: 15; clone_size: .; cdr3_nt: TGTGCCAGCAGTGAATCCTGGAGGGACAGCAACGAGCAGTACTTC; cdr3_aa: CASSESWRDSNEQYF
d_call: .; v_call: TRBV29-1; j_call: TRBJ1-5; cdr3_length: 16; clone_size: .; cdr3_nt: TGCAGCGTTCCCCTTCATAGACCCCCTTCCTATCAGCCCCAGCATTTT; cdr3_aa: CSVPLHRPPSYQPQHF
d_call: .; v_call: TRBV2; j_call: TRBJ1-2; cdr3_length: 15; clone_size: once; cdr3_nt: TGTGCCAGCAGCCGGGACCTAGAGGGAGGATATGGCTACACCTTC; cdr3_aa: CASSRDLEGGYGYTF
d_call: .; v_call: TRBV10-3; j_call: TRBJ1-1; cdr3_length: 15; clone_size: .; cdr3_nt: TGTGCCATCAGTGAGTCGGTGGTTTTGAACACTGAAGCTTTCTTT; cdr3_aa: CAISESVVLNTEAFF
d_call: TRBD2; v_call: TRBV5-4; j_call: TRBJ2-6; cdr3_length: 18; clone_size: .; cdr3_nt: TGTGCCAGCAGCACAGGACTAGCGGGAGTTACAGGGGCCAACGTCCTGACTTTC; cdr3_aa: CASSTGLAGVTGANVLTF
d_call: .; v_call: TRBV15; j_call: TRBJ2-5; cdr3_length: 15; clone_size: .; cdr3_nt: TGTGCCACCAACCCAGACAGCCGGGGCCAAGAGACCCAGTACTTC; cdr3_aa: CATNPDSRGQETQYF
d_call: .; v_call: TRBV18; j_call: TRBJ1-3; cdr3_length: 15; clone_size: .; cdr3_nt: TGTGCCAGCTCACTTCCGGACACCTCTGGAAACACCATATATTTT; cdr3_aa: CASSLPDTSGNTIYF
d_call: TRBD2; v_call: TRBV29-1; j_call: TRBJ2-3; cdr3_length: 19; clone_size: .; cdr3_nt: TGCAGCGTTGCCGTTGGACTGGGACTAGCGGAGGGTAGCACAGATACGCAGTATTTT; cdr3_aa: CSVAVGLGLAEGSTDTQYF
d_call: .; v_call: TRBV2; j_call: TRBJ1-1; cdr3_length: 12; clone_size: .; cdr3_nt: TGTGCCAGCATGGGACACCACACTGAAGCTTTCTTT; cdr3_aa: CASMGHHTEAFF
d_call: .; v_call: TRBV30; j_call: TRBJ1-4; cdr3_length: 15; clone_size: .; cdr3_nt: TGTGCCTGGAGCGCCGGCCGGCCCCACCTCTGGACGCTGTTTTTT; cdr3_aa: CAWSAGRPHLWTLFF
d_call: .; v_call: TRBV7-2; j_call: TRBJ2-7; cdr3_length: 17; clone_size: .; cdr3_nt: TGTGCCAGCAGCTTAGCCGACCGGGCACGGTGGACCTACGAGCAGTACTTC; cdr3_aa: CASSLADRARWTYEQYF
d_call: TRBD1; v_call: TRBV27; j_call: TRBJ1-5; cdr3_length: 15; clone_size: once; cdr3_nt: TGTGCCAGCAGTCCCGGACAGGGGGACAATCAGCCCCAGCATTTT; cdr3_aa: CASSPGQGDNQPQHF
d_call: TRBD2; v_call: TRBV6-5; j_call: TRBJ2-7; cdr3_length: 15; clone_size: .; cdr3_nt: TGTGCCAGCAGTCCCCGCGTGGGGGAGGGCTACGAGCAGTACTTC; cdr3_aa: CASSPRVGEGYEQYF
d_call: .; v_call: TRBV11-2; j_call: TRBJ1-2; cdr3_length: 15; clone_size: .; cdr3_nt: TGTGCCAGCAGCTTAGCTTCTGGGGGGGCCTATGGCTACACCTTC; cdr3_aa: CASSLASGGAYGYTF
d_call: TRBD2; v_call: TRBV5-1; j_call: TRBJ2-1; cdr3_length: 16; clone_size: .; cdr3_nt: TGCGCCAGCAGCTTGGGTCCGGGAGGGCCCCACAATGAGCAGTTCTTC; cdr3_aa: CASSLGPGGPHNEQFF
d_call: .; v_call: TRBV4-1; j_call: TRBJ1-4; cdr3_length: 17; clone_size: .; cdr3_nt: TGCGCCAGCAGCCAAGGACATCTTAGGGAGAAGAATGAAAAACTGTTTTTT; cdr3_aa: CASSQGHLREKNEKLFF
d_call: TRBD2; v_call: TRBV15; j_call: TRBJ2-7; cdr3_length: 17; clone_size: .; cdr3_nt: TGTGCCACCAGCAGATTTCCTAGCGGGAGCCCCCTCTACGAGCAGTACTTC; cdr3_aa: CATSRFPSGSPLYEQYF
d_call: TRBD1; v_call: TRBV7-6; j_call: TRBJ2-7; cdr3_length: 14; clone_size: .; cdr3_nt: TGTGCCAGTAAAGGGACAGGTAGCTCCTACGAGCAGTACTTC; cdr3_aa: CASKGTGSSYEQYF
d_call: TRBD1; v_call: TRBV23-1; j_call: TRBJ1-1; cdr3_length: 16; clone_size: .; cdr3_nt: TGCGCCAGCAGTCACGCCCTGACAGGGGGTACGACTGAAGCTTTCTTT; cdr3_aa: CASSHALTGGTTEAFF
d_call: .; v_call: TRBV30; j_call: TRBJ2-2; cdr3_length: 14; clone_size: .; cdr3_nt: TGTGCCTGCCCACATGGGGGACGCACCGGGGAGCTGTTTTTT; cdr3_aa: CACPHGGRTGELFF
d_call: TRBD1; v_call: TRBV2; j_call: TRBJ1-2; cdr3_length: 14; clone_size: .; cdr3_nt: TGTGCCAGCAGCCGGACAGGGGGTAACTATGGCTACACCTTC; cdr3_aa: CASSRTGGNYGYTF
d_call: .; v_call: TRBV6-5; j_call: TRBJ2-5; cdr3_length: 14; clone_size: .; cdr3_nt: TGTGCCAGCAGTTCCCCCGGCCTTCAAGAGACCCAGTACTTC; cdr3_aa: CASSSPGLQETQYF